The rows below give T cell receptor beta chains drawn from one sample of a study of radiation and T cells in renal cell carcinoma. Data came from immunoSEQ multiplex PCR; TCRdb stores just in-frame clones and leaves some out. The sample has some 120,000 clones, over 75% seen once. This specimen consisted of blood, obtained from a patient whose treatment included radiotherapy and nephrectomy. All receptors derive from a woman aged 55-69 years with renal cell carcinoma. Both conserved end residues are part of each CDR3. Fields, in order: clone size, V gene, J gene, D gene, CDR3 DNA, CDR3 protein. D genes are given only for firm matches. The listing skips clone size in some rows; elsewhere it reads once, few, many or a size class.

-,TRBV28,TRBJ1-5,-,TGTGCCAGCAGTTTGGAGGTTCAGCCCCAGCATTTT,CASSLEVQPQHF
-,TRBV7-9,TRBJ2-7,-,TGTGCCAGCAGCCCAAACGTTGTCCCCTACGAGCAGTACTTC,CASSPNVVPYEQYF
-,TRBV5-6,TRBJ1-6,-,TGTGCCAGCAGCATGGCCCCCTCACCCCTCCACTTT,CASSMAPSPLHF
-,TRBV14,TRBJ2-1,-,TGTGCCAGCAGCCAAGGATCGGGACGAAGCTCCTACAATGAGCAGTTCTTC,CASSQGSGRSSYNEQFF
-,TRBV11-3,TRBJ2-7,TRBD1,TGTGCCAGCAGCTTAGCTTGGGACAGCTCCTACGAGCAGTACTTC,CASSLAWDSSYEQYF
-,TRBV9,TRBJ1-2,TRBD1,TGTGCCAGCGGCCCTTTCCCGGGACAGGGGGCGATTTCCTATGGCTACACCTTC,CASGPFPGQGAISYGYTF
-,TRBV6-1,TRBJ1-4,TRBD1,TGTGCCAGCAACATCGACAGGGGTGATGAAAAACTGTTTTTT,CASNIDRGDEKLFF
-,TRBV18,TRBJ2-6,-,TGTGCCAGCTCACACGGTTCTGGGGCCAACGTCCTGACTTTC,CASSHGSGANVLTF
-,TRBV30,TRBJ1-5,-,TGTGCCTGGGGGGAGGGGATGGAAGTTGCGAGGCAGCCCCAGCATTTT,CAWGEGMEVARQPQHF
few,TRBV6-4,TRBJ2-2,-,TGTGCCAGCAGTGCACTCCCCGGGACGGACAACACCGGGGAGCTGTTTTTT,CASSALPGTDNTGELFF
-,TRBV7-2,TRBJ1-4,-,TGTGCCAGCAGCTTATTTAGGTGGCAGGGTGAAAAACTGTTTTTT,CASSLFRWQGEKLFF
-,TRBV5-4,TRBJ1-2,-,TGTGCCAGCAGCTCGACCGGGCCGAACTATGGCTACACCTTC,CASSSTGPNYGYTF
-,TRBV19,TRBJ2-3,-,TGTGCCAGTAGTCCGGGTCCTGTCATCGTCGATACGCAGTATTTT,CASSPGPVIVDTQYF
-,TRBV18,TRBJ1-2,TRBD1,TGTGCCAGCTCACCCGGGCTCGGCAGGGGGCAGGATCAGAGGTACTATGGCTACACCTTC,CASSPGLGRGQDQRYYGYTF
-,TRBV4-2,TRBJ2-3,TRBD2,TGTGCCAGCAGCCAAGATAGGACGGGACTAGCGGGAGTGAGTACGCAGTATTTT,CASSQDRTGLAGVSTQYF
-,TRBV19,TRBJ1-2,TRBD1,TGTGCCAGTAGTTCCCGGACAGGGAACAACTATGGCTACACCTTC,CASSSRTGNNYGYTF
many,TRBV4-1,TRBJ2-3,-,TGCGCCAGCAGCCAAGCCAACGCCAACCCTAACACAGATACGCAGTATTTT,CASSQANANPNTDTQYF
-,TRBV7-6,TRBJ1-6,TRBD1,TGTGCCAGCAGCTTAGATACAGGGGGAAAACCCCTCCACTTT,CASSLDTGGKPLHF
few,TRBV4-2,TRBJ1-1,-,TGTGCCAGCAGTCGCGGGTGGGGTGAAGCTTTCTTT,CASSRGWGEAFF
-,TRBV7-6,TRBJ2-3,-,TGTGCCAGCAGCTTAGGAATAAGCACAGATACGCAGTATTTT,CASSLGISTDTQYF
-,TRBV2,TRBJ1-4,-,TGTGCCAGCAGTGAGGGGGTGACAACTAATGAAAAACTGTTTTTT,CASSEGVTTNEKLFF
-,TRBV4-2,TRBJ2-1,-,TGTGCCGCCTCGGGGACTTCTAGTAGCAATGAGCAGTTCTTC,CAASGTSSSNEQFF
-,TRBV15,TRBJ1-4,TRBD1,TGTGCCACCATAAACAGGGGGTTAGGTGTAACTAATGAAAAACTGTTTTTT,CATINRGLGVTNEKLFF
-,TRBV6-5,TRBJ1-5,-,TGTGCCAGCAGTTACTCGGGGGGGAGCAATCAGCCCCAGCATTTT,CASSYSGGSNQPQHF
-,TRBV5-1,TRBJ2-3,-,TGCGCCAGCAGCTTAGTACCCGCTAGCACAGATACGCAGTATTTT,CASSLVPASTDTQYF
-,TRBV11-2,TRBJ1-1,-,TGTGCCAGCAGCTTAGGCAGGGGCAGGGGAGCTTTCTTT,CASSLGRGRGAFF
-,TRBV5-1,TRBJ1-1,-,TGCGCCAGCAGCCTGTACAGCGGGTTGGGTGCGAACACTGAAGCTTTCTTT,CASSLYSGLGANTEAFF
few,TRBV28,TRBJ1-3,-,TGTGCCAGCAGTTTTTTCCAGGAATACACCTCTGGAAACACCATATATTTT,CASSFFQEYTSGNTIYF
-,TRBV19,TRBJ2-2,TRBD1,TGTGCCACCTCGGGTCTACACGACAGGGGTCCCACCGGGGAGCTGTTTTTT,CATSGLHDRGPTGELFF
-,TRBV10-2,TRBJ2-3,-,TGCGCCAGCAGTGTTAAGGGCACAGATACGCAGTATTTT,CASSVKGTDTQYF
-,TRBV30,TRBJ2-2,TRBD1,TGTGCCTGGAGGGAGACAGGGGGCTACGGGGAGCTGTTTTTT,CAWRETGGYGELFF
-,TRBV6-1,TRBJ1-4,-,TGTGCCAGCAGTGGACACTCGTTTAATGAAAAACTGTTTTTT,CASSGHSFNEKLFF
-,TRBV4-1,TRBJ2-1,-,TGCGCCAGCAGCCAAGAGGAGTTAATCTACAATGAGCAGTTCTTC,CASSQEELIYNEQFF
-,TRBV5-6,TRBJ1-2,-,TGTGCCAGCAGCCACCCCAACCTGGGCTACACCTTC,CASSHPNLGYTF
-,TRBV7-2,TRBJ2-3,-,TGTGCCAGCAGCTTCCGGACTAGCACAGATACGCAGTATTTT,CASSFRTSTDTQYF
-,TRBV27,TRBJ1-6,TRBD1,TGTGCCAGCTGCCCGGGACAGGGCTATTCACCCCTCCACTTT,CASCPGQGYSPLHF
-,TRBV6-1,TRBJ2-3,-,TGTGCCAGCAGTGAAGTACGGGGACGTACAGATACGCAGTATTTT,CASSEVRGRTDTQYF
few,TRBV9,TRBJ1-1,-,TGTGCCAGCAGCGTAGGAGGAACTGAAGCTTTCTTT,CASSVGGTEAFF
-,TRBV11-2,TRBJ2-2,TRBD2,TGTGCCAGCAGCTTCAGAGCGGGGCCCGGGGAGCTGTTTTTT,CASSFRAGPGELFF
few,TRBV28,TRBJ1-1,-,TGTGCCAGCAGTTTTTCTGGGAGGACTGAAGCTTTCTTT,CASSFSGRTEAFF
once,TRBV18,TRBJ2-1,-,TGTGCCAGCTCACCACCCTCCCTTAAGCGTGGGGAGCAGTTCTTC,CASSPPSLKRGEQFF
-,TRBV2,TRBJ2-7,-,TGTGCCGGTCAGAGCGGAGGGTTCGAGCAGTACTTC,CAGQSGGFEQYF
-,TRBV5-4,TRBJ2-7,-,TGTGCCAGCAGTTTGGACCCTGGGCCGTACGAGCAGTACTTC,CASSLDPGPYEQYF